The clone carrying this TCR beta chain appeared a few times. Its antigen is undetermined. TCRdb reanalysed the RT-PCR reads using MiXCR and keeps one entry per CDR3 protein. There are roughly 460,000 distinct CDR3 sequences in the sample; over 9.5% occur only once, and 9.5% to 15% lies in the top ten. This CDR3 has 17 amino acids. In germline, CDR1 is MNHEY, CDR2 SMNVEV (reference sequence). Between the trimmed V and J ends, which lost 2 bases and 0 bases, there was a span of 14 bases. The sample comes from a study of response to subunit inactivated influenza vaccine. Regarding the study as a whole: Seasonal influenza vaccination, on each occasion, was suggested by the authors to recruit few new T cells.

The sample was PBMCs from blood, taken 45 days after vaccination. This clonotype was sampled from a man aged 45-65 years who received an inactivated influenza vaccine. This chain links TRBV27 with TRBJ2-1; D remains ambiguous. CDR3 residues: CASSLSRPGSSYNEQFF. The CDR3 region has the DNA TGTGCCAGCAGTTTAAGTCGGCCCGGAAGCTCCTACAATGAGCAGTTCTTC.